The source of this T cell receptor beta chain is a study of breast tumors, draining lymph nodes, adjacent tissues. This clonotype was recorded many times. Its antigen remains unidentified. TCRdb redid the calling of the multiplex PCR reads with MiXCR, one entry per CDR3 protein. Of about 100,000 distinct CDR3 sequences listed, about 20% are singletons. Trimming removed 6 bases from V and 2 bases from J, with 11 bases in between. Germline assignment: CDR1 LNHDA and CDR2 SQIVND (reference sequence). The CDR3 totals 13 residues. Breast cancer patients provided tissue from their axillary draining lymph nodes. General study results and limits: Tumor TCR diversity was below lymph nodes but above nontumor tissue. The lymph node origin of tumor T cells was framed as consistent with a hypothesis, not demonstrated.

This TCR was sampled from a female donor with breast cancer. Some clones in this sample may be carry-over from other donors' samples. The chain employs TRBV19 and TRBJ2-7; the D gene is possibly TRBD2 (5 bases). The sequenced material came from axillary lymph node tissue. CDR3 protein: CASSAEGAYEQYF. In nucleotides, the CDR3 is TGTGCCAGTAGCGCCGAGGGCGCCTACGAGCAGTACTTC.